The 12 T cell receptor beta chains below come from one sample, sequenced in a study of shared clonotypes between healthy human individuals. Repertoires were generated with immunoSEQ multiplex PCR, while TCRdb's copy carries only in-frame clones and drops some. The table includes 600,000 to 800,000 clones, 72% detected once. Source material: memory CD4+ T cells sorted from blood. Subset described: CD45RA-negative fraction. All receptors come from a woman aged 25 to 39 in good health.

V and J are TRBV28 and TRBJ1-4, with D possibly being TRBD1 (6 bases). The CDR3 totals 15 residues. V was trimmed by 5 bases and J by 9 bases, leaving 19 bases between them. Germline CDR1 and CDR2: MDHEN and SYDVKM. The CDR3 reads CASSPYGGRDKKLFF. In DNA form, the CDR3 reads TGTGCCAGCAGTCCCTATGGGGGCAGGGATAAAAAACTGTTTTTT.

The sample holds a few counts of this clone. The sample holds other DNA sequences that translate to the same CDR3. This chain links TRBV6-5 with TRBJ2-6; possible D gene TRBD1, 6 bases. The germline V gene has CDR1 MNHEY and CDR2 SVGAGI. Between the trimmed V and J ends, which lost 10 bases and 2 bases, there was a span of 9 bases. The CDR3 spans 13 residues. In DNA, the CDR3 is TGTGCCACCTACAGGGCTGGGGCCAACGTCCTGACTTTC. Encoded protein: CATYRAGANVLTF.

This clone was counted once. The chain employs TRBV7-2 and TRBJ1-5, with D perhaps TRBD1 (5 bases). Trimming removed 5 bases at V and 3 bases at J, with 14 bases between. CDR1 and CDR2 from the germline V gene are SGHTA and FQGNSA. The CDR3 has 15 residues. The DNA for the CDR3 is TGTGCCAGCAGCGGGCAACCAGGGTTCAATCAGCCCCAGCATTTT. It is translated as CASSGQPGFNQPQHF.

This sequence joins TRBV28 and TRBJ2-1; 8 bases match TRBD2. Germline V gene data show CDR1 as MDHEN and CDR2 as SYDVKM. Germline trimming cut 3 bases from V and 2 bases from J; bases unmatched to any gene: 0. This CDR3 comprises 14 residues. DNA of the CDR3: TGTGCCAGCAGTTTGGGACTAGCCTACAATGAGCAGTTCTTC. Amino acid sequence: CASSLGLAYNEQFF.

In DNA, the CDR3 is TGTGCCAGCAGTTACTCGACCCGGCCTGACAATGAGCAGTTCTTC. Protein product: CASSYSTRPDNEQFF. The rearrangement uses TRBV6-5 and TRBJ2-1; D is uncertain. V was trimmed by 0 bases and J by 5 bases, leaving 11 bases between them. This CDR3 has 15 residues. Germline values: CDR1 MNHEY, CDR2 SVGAGI.

The chain employs TRBV7-2 and TRBJ1-4, with D possibly being TRBD1 (6 bases). Trimming shortened V by 5 bases and J by 11 bases, and 12 bases separated the two germline ends. Germline CDR1 and CDR2: SGHTA and FQGNSA. This CDR3 spans 12 amino acids. In DNA, the CDR3 is TGTGCCAGCAGCCAGACAGGCCTTAAACTGTTTTTT. This sequence encodes CASSQTGLKLFF.

The rearrangement joins TRBV19 to TRBJ1-5; TRBD1 agrees at 9 bases. The J segment lost 2 bases and the V segment lost 5 bases, leaving 4 bases of the junction unmatched. The germline V gene encodes CDR1 LNHDA and CDR2 SQIVND (reference sequence). The CDR3 is 15 amino acids. CDR3 DNA: TGTGCCAGTAGTCGGACAGGGGAGGGCAATCAGCCCCAGCATTTT. Protein product: CASSRTGEGNQPQHF.

As concerns this clone: Other nucleotide sequences in the sample specify the same CDR3. The J gene is TRBJ1-1, the V gene TRBV18; possibly TRBD1 for D (6 bases). The CDR3 is 14 amino acids. Germline V gene data show CDR1 as KGHSH and CDR2 as LQKENI. Trimming left V 3 bases short and J 0 bases short, with 8 bases between. The CDR3 sequence: CASSPDSLNTEAFF. CDR3 in DNA: TGTGCCAGCTCACCGGACAGTTTGAACACTGAAGCTTTCTTT. Full variable domain (rest looked up from reference TRBV18 and TRBJ1-1): NAGVMQNPRHLVRRRGQEARLRCSPMKGHSHVYWYRQLPEEGLKFMVYLQKENIIDESGMPKERFSAEFPKEGPSILRIQQVVRGDSAAYFCASSPDSLNTEAFFGQGTRLTVV.

This chain uses TRBV7-9 with TRBJ2-2; D remains unclear. Trimming pared 3 bases from V and 6 bases from J, leaving 8 bases between. This CDR3 spans 13 amino acids. Per germline, CDR1 SEHNR and CDR2 FQNEAQ (reference sequence). CDR3 sequence reads: CASSLTFPGELFF. CDR3 DNA sequence: TGTGCCAGCAGCTTGACATTTCCCGGGGAGCTGTTTTTT.

The rearrangement links TRBV7-9 to TRBJ2-7, with 9 bases aligning to TRBD1. The CDR3 length is 14 residues. Looked up from germline, CDR1 is SEHNR and CDR2 is FQNEAQ (reference sequence). The junction had 6 bases not matched to a gene; V was cut back by 5 bases and J by 4 bases. The CDR3 loop is CASSPRTGEYEQYF. The CDR3 region has the DNA TGTGCCAGCAGCCCCCGGACAGGGGAATACGAGCAGTACTTC.

The chain is built from TRBV5-1 and TRBJ2-6; 7 positions agree with TRBD1. Germline loops: CDR1 SGHRS, CDR2 YFSETQ. The J segment lost 0 bases and the V segment lost 0 bases, leaving 9 bases of the junction unmatched. This CDR3 spans 19 amino acids. This CDR3 reads CASSLVGGQIFSGANVLTF. CDR3 nucleotide sequence: TGCGCCAGCAGCTTGGTTGGGGGACAGATATTCTCTGGGGCCAACGTCCTGACTTTC.

CDR3: CASSLEQGATEAFF. In DNA form, the CDR3 reads TGCGCCAGCAGCTTAGAACAGGGCGCCACTGAAGCTTTCTTT. The chain has TRBV4-1 and TRBJ1-1; D is perhaps TRBD1 (6 bases). Per germline, CDR1 MGHRA and CDR2 YSYEKL. The CDR3 sequence is 14 residues long. V was cut by 5 bases and J by 4 bases, with 14 bases left in between.